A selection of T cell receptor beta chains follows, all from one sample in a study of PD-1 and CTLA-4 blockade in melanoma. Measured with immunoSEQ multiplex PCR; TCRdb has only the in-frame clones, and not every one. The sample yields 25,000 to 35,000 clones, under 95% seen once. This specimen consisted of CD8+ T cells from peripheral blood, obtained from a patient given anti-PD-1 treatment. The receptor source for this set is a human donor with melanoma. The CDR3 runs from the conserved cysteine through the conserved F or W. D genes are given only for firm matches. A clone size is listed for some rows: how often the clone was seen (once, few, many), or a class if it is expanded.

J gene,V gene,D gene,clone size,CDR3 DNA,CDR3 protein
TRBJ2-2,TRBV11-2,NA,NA,TGTGCCAGCAGCTTCTACACCGGGGAGCTGTTTTTT,CASSFYTGELFF
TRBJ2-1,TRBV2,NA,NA,TGTGCCAGCAGTGGCCGAGCAGAGGGAGGAAATGAGCAGTTCTTC,CASSGRAEGGNEQFF
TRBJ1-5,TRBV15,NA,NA,TGTGCCACCAGCAGAGAGGGGGGAGTCAATCAGCCCCAGCATTTT,CATSREGGVNQPQHF
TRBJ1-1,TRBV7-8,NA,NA,TGTGCCAGCAGCTTGGTTCCGGGCCCGGGGAGAGGAGCTTTCTTT,CASSLVPGPGRGAFF
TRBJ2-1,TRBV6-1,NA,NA,TGTGCCAGCAGTGTAGCCGACAGCTCCTACAATGAGCAGTTCTTC,CASSVADSSYNEQFF
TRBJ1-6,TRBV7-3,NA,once,TGTGCCAGCAGCCCGGGGGTTGGGAGTTCACCCCTCCACTTT,CASSPGVGSSPLHF
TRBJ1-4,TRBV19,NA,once,TGTGCCAGTAGTATAGTAGGGGCGTCTAATGAAAAACTGTTTTTT,CASSIVGASNEKLFF
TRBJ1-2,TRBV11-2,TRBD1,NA,TGTGCCAGCAGCCTGGGACAGGGATTTTATGGCTACACCTTC,CASSLGQGFYGYTF
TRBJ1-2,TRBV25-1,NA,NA,TGTGCCAGCAGTGGAGCTGCGGGGATGGGGGAATATGGCTACACCTTC,CASSGAAGMGEYGYTF
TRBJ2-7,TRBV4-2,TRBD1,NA,TGTGCCAGCAGCCAAGATCAGGGGGCACGGGAGCAGTACTTC,CASSQDQGAREQYF
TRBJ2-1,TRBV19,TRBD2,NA,TGTGCCAGTAGTATAGGTAGCGGGGGGCGAAATGAGCAGTTCTTC,CASSIGSGGRNEQFF
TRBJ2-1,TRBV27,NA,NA,TGTGCCAGCAGCTTACCCCTCCAGGGGGCGAAAGGACTAGCTGTGGATGAGCAGTTCTTC,CASSLPLQGAKGLAVDEQFF
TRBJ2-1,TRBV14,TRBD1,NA,TGTGCCAGCAGCACGACAGGGGGCGTATTCAATGAGCAGTTCTTC,CASSTTGGVFNEQFF
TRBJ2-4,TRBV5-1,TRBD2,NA,TGCGCCAGCAGCTTGGGTAGCGGGGATGCGGACATTCAGTACTTC,CASSLGSGDADIQYF
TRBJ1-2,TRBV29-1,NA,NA,TGCAGCGTACAGGGACCGCCTGGCTACACCTTC,CSVQGPPGYTF
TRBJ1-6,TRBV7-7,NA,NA,TGTGCCAGCAGCTACGGGCAGGGGCCGACCTATAATTCACCCCTCCACTTT,CASSYGQGPTYNSPLHF
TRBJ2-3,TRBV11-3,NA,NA,TGTGCCAGCAGCTTAATCGCGGAGGATACGCAGTATTTT,CASSLIAEDTQYF
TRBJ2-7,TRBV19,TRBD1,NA,TGTGCCAGTAGTATTGGACAGGGAGGCTACGAGCAGTACTTC,CASSIGQGGYEQYF
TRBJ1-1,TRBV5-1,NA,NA,TGCGCCAGCAGCTTCCGGGACTTAGATCGGGACACTGAAGCTTTCTTT,CASSFRDLDRDTEAFF
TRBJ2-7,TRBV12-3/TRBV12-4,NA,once,TGTGCCAGCAGTTTAACGGGAATCGAGCAGTACTTC,CASSLTGIEQYF
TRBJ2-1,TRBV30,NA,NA,TGTGCCTGGAGTGCAGGGGTTGAGCAGTTCTTC,CAWSAGVEQFF
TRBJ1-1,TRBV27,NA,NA,TGTGCCAGCAGTTTAACGGCAGGGAGGACTGAAGCTTTCTTT,CASSLTAGRTEAFF
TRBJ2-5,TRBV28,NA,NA,TGTGCCAGCAAGATACAGGGAAGCCAAGAGACCCAGTACTTC,CASKIQGSQETQYF
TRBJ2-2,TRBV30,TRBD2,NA,TGTGCCTGGAGGCCTCTGACTAGCGGGAGGGTCAACACCGGGGAGCTGTTTTTT,CAWRPLTSGRVNTGELFF
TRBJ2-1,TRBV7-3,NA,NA,TGTGCCAGCAGCTTAAGCGAGAGTGCTAATGAGCAGTTCTTC,CASSLSESANEQFF
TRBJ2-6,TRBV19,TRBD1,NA,TGTGCCAGTAGTTGGGACAGCTACTCTGGGGCCAACGTCCTGACTTTC,CASSWDSYSGANVLTF
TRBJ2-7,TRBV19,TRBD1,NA,TGTGCCAGTAGTACGGCCTTTACAGGGGGAGGCTACGAGCAGTACTTC,CASSTAFTGGGYEQYF
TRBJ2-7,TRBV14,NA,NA,TGTGCCAGCAGCCATATCGGCGGGACCCACTACGAGCAGTACTTC,CASSHIGGTHYEQYF
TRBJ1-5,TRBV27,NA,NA,TGTGCCAGCAGACTCCGGGGCACCTATAGCAATCAGCCCCAGCATTTT,CASRLRGTYSNQPQHF
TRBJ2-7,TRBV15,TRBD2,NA,TGTGCCACCGCTAGCGGGAGCTCCTACGAGCAGTACTTC,CATASGSSYEQYF
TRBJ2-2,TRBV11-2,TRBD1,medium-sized,TGTGCCAGGGGAGGGACAGGGGGAACCGGGGAGCTGTTTTTT,CARGGTGGTGELFF
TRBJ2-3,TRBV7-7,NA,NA,TGTGCTAGCAGCTCGGGCCGGGGGCATGATACGCAGTATTTT,CASSSGRGHDTQYF
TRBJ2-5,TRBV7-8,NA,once,TGTGCCAGCAGCTTAGGCGCAGACCAAGAGACCCAGTACTTC,CASSLGADQETQYF
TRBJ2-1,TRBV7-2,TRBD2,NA,TGTGCCAGCAGCGTGACTAGCGGGGGGCTGAATGAGCAGTTCTTC,CASSVTSGGLNEQFF
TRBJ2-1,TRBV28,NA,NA,TGTGCCAGCAGTTCGTCTCTCACAGCGCCCGTCTTTAATGAGCAGTTCTTC,CASSSSLTAPVFNEQFF
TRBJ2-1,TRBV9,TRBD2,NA,TGTGCCAGCAGCGTTAGTTGGCTAGCGGGAGTCAATGAGCAGTTCTTC,CASSVSWLAGVNEQFF
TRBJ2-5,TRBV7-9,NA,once,TGTGCCAGCAGCTTAGCTCTGGGGTACCAAGAGACCCAGTACTTC,CASSLALGYQETQYF
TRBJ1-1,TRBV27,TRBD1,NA,TGTGCCAGCAGTACCCGGACAGGGGTGGGGACTGAAGCTTTCTTT,CASSTRTGVGTEAFF
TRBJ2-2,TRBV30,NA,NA,TGTGCCTGGAGTGTAGAAGTCACCGGGGAGCTGTTTTTT,CAWSVEVTGELFF
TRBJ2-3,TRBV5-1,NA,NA,TGCGCCAGCAGCCCATTTACCGGGGCAGATACGCAGTATTTT,CASSPFTGADTQYF
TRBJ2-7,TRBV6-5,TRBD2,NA,TGTGCCAGCTCCACTAGCGGGAGTTCCGAGCAGTACTTC,CASSTSGSSEQYF